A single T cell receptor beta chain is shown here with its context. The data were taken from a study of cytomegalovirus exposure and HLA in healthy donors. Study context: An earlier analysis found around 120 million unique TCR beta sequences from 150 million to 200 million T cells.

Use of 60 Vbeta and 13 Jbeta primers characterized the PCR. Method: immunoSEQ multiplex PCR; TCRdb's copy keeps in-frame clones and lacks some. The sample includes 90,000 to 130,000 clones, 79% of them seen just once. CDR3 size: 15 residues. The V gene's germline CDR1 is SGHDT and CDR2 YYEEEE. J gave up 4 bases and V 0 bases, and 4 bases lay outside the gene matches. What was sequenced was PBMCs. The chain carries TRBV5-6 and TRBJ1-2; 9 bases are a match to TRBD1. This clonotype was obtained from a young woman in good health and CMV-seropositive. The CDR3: CASSLGDRVPYGYTF. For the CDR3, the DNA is TGTGCCAGCAGCTTGGGGGACAGGGTCCCCTATGGCTACACCTTC.